The 26 T cell receptor beta chains listed next were all sequenced from one sample in a study of cytomegalovirus exposure and HLA in healthy donors. PCR involved 60 Vbeta and 13 Jbeta primers. The protocol was immunoSEQ multiplex PCR, while the TCRdb copy is restricted to in-frame clones and leaves out a portion. The sample shows roughly 45,000 clones, 70% to 80% of them seen only once. Source material: PBMCs. Receptors were obtained from a young man in good health and CMV-seronegative.

The V call is TRBV6-6, the J call TRBJ2-1, with 8 bases fitting TRBD1. CDR1 and CDR2 (germline): MNHNY, SVGAGI (reference sequence). The CDR3 is 15 amino acids. The trim removed 2 bases at V and 5 bases at J, leaving 5 bases unmatched. The CDR3 DNA reads as TGTGCCAGCAGTTACAGGCAGGGGGCTGACAATGAGCAGTTCTTC. This codes for CASSYRQGADNEQFF.

The genes are TRBV6-6 and TRBJ2-7, with TRBD1 matching over 8 bases. J lost 2 bases, V lost 6 bases, and 9 bases had no gene match. CDR1 is MNHNY and CDR2 is SVGAGI in the germline V gene (reference sequence). This CDR3 is 15 amino acids long. The CDR3 sequence: CASRKGGQVTYEQYF. The CDR3 coding sequence is TGTGCCAGCAGGAAGGGGGGACAGGTTACCTACGAGCAGTACTTC.

Comments on this clone: Other nucleotide sequences in the sample specify the same CDR3. The CDR3 region is CASSEQGGNTGELFF. The CDR3 nucleotides read TGTGCCAGCAGTGAACAGGGCGGGAACACCGGGGAGCTGTTTTTT. The rearrangement uses TRBV2 and TRBJ2-2; D possibly corresponds to TRBD1 (5 bases). Trimming removed 2 bases from V and 1 base from J, with 8 bases in between. CDR3 size: 15 residues. CDR1 and CDR2 from the germline V gene are SNHLY and FYNNEI.

The chain joins TRBV5-4 to TRBJ2-3, with TRBD2 identical over 11 bases. The V segment lost 4 bases and the J segment 4 bases; nucleotides outside the gene matches: 5. In germline, CDR1 is SGHNT, CDR2 YYREEE (reference sequence). The CDR3 extends over 15 amino acids. The CDR3 sequence: CASSHSGRASDTQYF. CDR3 nucleotide sequence: TGTGCCAGCAGCCATAGCGGGAGGGCCTCAGATACGCAGTATTTT.

The V and J genes are TRBV28 and TRBJ1-5; the D is unclear. Germline V gene data show CDR1 as MDHEN and CDR2 as SYDVKM. V lost 7 bases, J lost 3 bases, and 13 bases lay in between. The CDR3 totals 14 residues. The CDR3 DNA is TGTGCCAGCACCAGACACTTTAACAATCAGCCCCAGCATTTT. Residues: CASTRHFNNQPQHF.

The V call is TRBV28, the J call TRBJ1-3; the D gene is possibly TRBD1 (5 bases). CDR1 MDHEN and CDR2 SYDVKM come from the germline V gene. V lost 8 bases and J lost 4, with 18 bases in between. The CDR3 is 15 residues long. CDR3 coding DNA: TGTGCCAGCCGCTCCTCCGGGACTCAAGGAAACACCATATATTTT. Translated, it gives CASRSSGTQGNTIYF.

The chain recombines TRBV7-8 with TRBJ2-2; the D gene is possibly TRBD1 (6 bases). The CDR3 length is 18 residues. Germline CDR1 SGHVS, CDR2 FQNEAQ. V lost 0 bases, J lost 2 bases, and 16 bases lay in between. CDR3 DNA sequence: TGTGCCAGCAGCTTAGCCCGGCACAGGGATACTAACACCGGGGAGCTGTTTTTT. This codes for CASSLARHRDTNTGELFF.

The chain couples TRBV7-9 to TRBJ1-1; 8 nucleotides line up with TRBD1. The V gene's germline CDR1 is SEHNR and CDR2 FQNEAQ (reference sequence). V lost 5 bases and J lost 1; bases outside the gene matches: 9. This CDR3 comprises 16 residues. Here the CDR3 DNA reads TGTGCCAGCAGCGAAGGACAGGGCAATACGAACACTGAAGCTTTCTTT. Translating gives CASSEGQGNTNTEAFF.

The chain recombines TRBV11-2 with TRBJ2-2, with 7 bases fitting TRBD1. With V trimmed by 5 bases and J by 5 bases, 2 bases remained unmatched. The CDR3 spans 13 residues. Germline V CDR1 and CDR2: SGHAT, FQNNGV. This CDR3 reads CASSNRGTGELFF. For the CDR3, the DNA is TGTGCCAGCAGCAACAGGGGAACCGGGGAGCTGTTTTTT. The full variable domain, completed using reference TRBV11-2 and TRBJ2-2, is EAGVAQSPRYKIIEKRQSVAFWCNPISGHATLYWYQQILGQGPKLLIQFQNNGVVDDSQLPKDRFSAERLKGVDSTLKIQPAKLEDSAVYLCASSNRGTGELFFGEGSRLTVL.

This rearrangement joins TRBV5-4 to TRBJ2-7; 7 positions match TRBD2. V was clipped by 3 bases and J by 3 bases; unmatched bases: 6. The germline V gene encodes CDR1 SGHNT and CDR2 YYREEE (reference sequence). This CDR3 region has 14 residues. This chain's CDR3 is CASSWGGRNYEQYF. The CDR3 nucleotides are TGTGCCAGCAGCTGGGGGGGGAGAAACTACGAGCAGTACTTC.

The rearrangement links TRBV4-1 to TRBJ2-1, with 8 bases identical to TRBD2. With 4 bases clipped from V and 7 bases from J, the junction kept 6 bases outside the gene matches. Germline loops: CDR1 MGHRA, CDR2 YSYEKL. The CDR3 is 14 amino acids. This CDR3 reads CASSLGTSVNEQFF. In DNA form, the CDR3 reads TGCGCCAGCAGCCTTGGGACTAGTGTGAATGAGCAGTTCTTC.

In this sample, this clone turned up a few times. This rearrangement joins TRBV2 to TRBJ2-5; TRBD1 is a possible D gene (6 bases). CDR1 and CDR2 (germline): SNHLY, FYNNEI. Trimming removed 0 bases from V and 13 bases from J, with 12 bases in between. This CDR3 has 12 amino acids. The CDR3 loop is CASSEASGVWYF. The CDR3 DNA follows: TGTGCCAGCAGTGAAGCTTCAGGGGTGTGGTACTTC.

This clone was picked up a small number of times. The chain combines TRBV7-2 with TRBJ2-3; D gene unclear. This CDR3 has 15 residues. Germline CDR1 is SGHTA and CDR2 is FQGNSA. The V end lost 2 bases, the J end lost 5 bases, and 14 bases lay between the germline ends. CDR3 residues: CASSLSRPLLDTQYF. CDR3 DNA: TGTGCCAGCAGCTTATCTCGTCCTTTACTAGATACGCAGTATTTT.

This clone showed up just once. Lacking the conserved final phenylalanine or tryptophan, this CDR3 likely reflects a read error. The rearrangement joins TRBV9 to TRBJ1-1; D might be TRBD1 (5 bases). The CDR3 is 15 residues long. Germline assignment: CDR1 SGDLS and CDR2 YYNGEE. Between the trimmed V and J ends, which lost 3 bases and 4 bases, there was a span of 16 bases. CDR3 region: CASSGVEGTGTEAFL. Written as DNA, the CDR3 is TGTGCCAGCAGCGGGGTGGAGGGTACAGGCACTGAAGCTTTCCTT.

The V and J genes are TRBV2 and TRBJ1-2; D may be TRBD1 (6 bases). There are 12 residues in the CDR3. Germline-derived CDR1 and CDR2 are SNHLY and FYNNEI. The V end was cut by 7 bases, the J end by 8 bases, with 14 bases between. The CDR3 DNA is TGTGCCAGCAAGGACAGTTACGGCGGCTACACCTTC. It specifies CASKDSYGGYTF.

The rearrangement joins TRBV14 to TRBJ1-3; TRBD1 might be the D (6 bases). This CDR3 is built from 14 residues. The germline CDR1 and CDR2 sequences are SGHDN and FVKESK. Trimming left V 4 bases short and J 8 bases short, with 15 bases between. CDR3 coding DNA: TGTGCCAGCAGCCCCCGGACAGCCCTGGACACCATATATTTT. Residues: CASSPRTALDTIYF.

The count of this clone is one. The gene calls are TRBV18 and TRBJ1-5; perhaps TRBD1 as D (6 bases). V was pared by 2 bases and J by 5 bases, with 13 bases between. CDR1 and CDR2 from the germline V gene are KGHSH and LQKENI. The CDR3 spans 15 residues. Written as DNA, the CDR3 is TGTGCCAGCTCACCATCCCCCGACAGGTATCAGCCCCAGCATTTT. It yields the protein CASSPSPDRYQPQHF. Full variable domain (remainder filled in from reference TRBV18 and TRBJ1-5): NAGVMQNPRHLVRRRGQEARLRCSPMKGHSHVYWYRQLPEEGLKFMVYLQKENIIDESGMPKERFSAEFPKEGPSILRIQQVVRGDSAAYFCASSPSPDRYQPQHFGDGTRLSIL.

V gene TRBV5-1 combines with J gene TRBJ1-3; a possible D gene is TRBD1 (5 bases). Looked up from germline, CDR1 is SGHRS and CDR2 is YFSETQ. V was clipped by 0 bases and J by 6 bases, with 7 bases between them. This CDR3 comprises 13 residues. In DNA form, the CDR3 reads TGCGCCAGCAGCTTGGGGGGGGAAAACACCATATATTTT. Its protein product is CASSLGGENTIYF.

The rearrangement uses TRBV27 and TRBJ2-3, with D perhaps matching TRBD2 (5 bases). Germline values: CDR1 MNHEY, CDR2 SMNVEV (reference sequence). CDR3 length equals 20 residues. Trimming stripped 5 bases from V and 3 bases from J, with 30 bases between. For the CDR3, the DNA is TGTGCCAGCAGTACTAGACCCTGGTTCCAAACCGAACGAGCAACAGATACGCAGTATTTT. Translating gives CASSTRPWFQTERATDTQYF.

The rearrangement uses TRBV4-3 and TRBJ1-6; D gene uncertain. Trimming took 0 bases from V and 13 from J, leaving 22 bases between them. This CDR3 contains 17 residues. The germline V gene has CDR1 LGHNA and CDR2 YSLEER. CDR3 loop: CASSQDRSRAYRGPLHF. DNA of the CDR3: TGCGCCAGCAGCCAAGATCGTTCGCGGGCCTACCGAGGTCCCCTCCACTTT.

The chain uses TRBV18 and TRBJ2-3, with D perhaps matching TRBD1 (5 bases). CDR1 KGHSH and CDR2 LQKENI come from the germline V gene. Trimming left V 6 bases short and J 0 bases short, with 7 bases between. The CDR3 is 13 amino acids. DNA for the CDR3: TGTGCCAGCTCGCAGGGAAGCACAGATACGCAGTATTTT. As protein: CASSQGSTDTQYF. Full variable domain (outside the CDR3, taken from reference TRBV18 and TRBJ2-3): NAGVMQNPRHLVRRRGQEARLRCSPMKGHSHVYWYRQLPEEGLKFMVYLQKENIIDESGMPKERFSAEFPKEGPSILRIQQVVRGDSAAYFCASSQGSTDTQYFGPGTRLTVL.

This chain connects TRBV15 to TRBJ2-1, with D perhaps TRBD1 (5 bases). V was trimmed by 0 bases and J by 9 bases, leaving 12 bases between them. CDR3 size: 14 residues. Germline loops: CDR1 LNHNV, CDR2 YYDKDF (reference sequence). CDR3 DNA sequence: TGTGCCACCAGCAGAGATTCCGACAGCTTTGAGCAGTTCTTC. This translates into CATSRDSDSFEQFF. Complete variable domain (other parts from reference TRBV15 and TRBJ2-1): DAMVIQNPRYQVTQFGKPVTLSCSQTLNHNVMYWYQQKSSQAPKLLFHYYDKDFNNEADTPDNFQSRRPNTSFCFLDIRSPGLGDTAMYLCATSRDSDSFEQFFGPGTRLTVL.

The V call is TRBV19, the J call TRBJ1-1; D might be TRBD1 (6 bases). Germline CDR1 and CDR2: LNHDA and SQIVND (reference sequence). The CDR3 is 14 amino acids. V lost 3 bases, J lost 4 bases, and 12 bases lay in between. CDR3 nucleotide sequence: TGTGCCAGTAGTATTGGGGGGGCCGGCACTGAAGCTTTCTTT. Amino acid sequence: CASSIGGAGTEAFF.

This clone has just one count. The rearrangement joins TRBV7-6 to TRBJ2-7, with 9 bases that match TRBD1. There are 15 residues in the CDR3. Germline V gene sequence: CDR1 SGHVS, CDR2 FNYEAQ. Germline trimming cut 5 bases from V and 4 bases from J; bases unmatched to any gene: 9. Written as DNA, the CDR3 is TGTGCCAGCAGCCTCGGGACAGGGAGCCTTTACGAGCAGTACTTC. It is translated as CASSLGTGSLYEQYF.

This chain uses TRBV7-9 with TRBJ1-5; D is uncertain. This CDR3 region has 13 residues. Germline loops: CDR1 SEHNR, CDR2 FQNEAQ (reference sequence). Trimming left V 2 bases short and J 7 bases short, with 9 bases between. The CDR3: CASSLNAGQPQHF. The CDR3 DNA is TGTGCCAGCAGCTTAAATGCGGGGCAGCCCCAGCATTTT.

V is TRBV7-9 and J is TRBJ2-7; tentatively, D is TRBD1 (6 bases). CDR1 is SEHNR and CDR2 is FQNEAQ in the germline V gene (reference sequence). V lost 5 bases, J lost 5 bases, and 16 bases lay in between. This CDR3 comprises 14 residues. CDR3 protein: CASSPHRVTDEQYF. The CDR3 DNA follows: TGTGCCAGCAGCCCCCACAGGGTAACGGACGAGCAGTACTTC. The full variable domain, rest sourced from reference TRBV7-9 and TRBJ2-7, is DTGVSQNPRHKITKRGQNVTFRCDPISEHNRLYWYRQTLGQGPEFLTYFQNEAQLEKSRLLSDRFSAERPKGSFSTLEIQRTEQGDSAMYLCASSPHRVTDEQYFGPGTRLTVT.